The next 20 T cell receptor beta chains were all read from a single sample in a study of T cells in women clearing cervical HPV infection. Profiling relied on immunoSEQ multiplex PCR, and the TCRdb table lists in-frame clones only, not all of them. This table holds fewer than 35,000 clones. The material sequenced was blood buffy coat. The receptors here all came from a woman between 18 and 69 years old with a cervical HPV16 infection that either progressed to CIN3+ or cleared (not recorded which).

With respect to this clone: The junction differs from germline at one of its ends, possibly a read error. With the read ending 3 residues before the CDR3 end, the germline J gene is used to fill in that end. Other DNA variants within this sample encode the same CDR3. The V and J genes are TRBV19 and TRBJ1-3, with D maybe TRBD1 (6 bases). The CDR3 totals 16 residues. Germline assignment: CDR1 LNHDA and CDR2 SQIVND (reference sequence). The CDR3 bases that were read are TGTGCCAGTAGTCCTTCGACAGGTCCGTCTGGAAACACT. It is translated as CASSPSTGPSGNT. In full, the CDR3 is CASSPSTGPSGNTIYF.

To note about this clone: The read comes to an end 3 residues before the CDR3 does, leaving the germline J gene to fill in the end. The chain has TRBV7-3 and TRBJ2-3, with D perhaps TRBD2 (5 bases). Germline assignment: CDR1 SGHTA and CDR2 FQGTGA. With 3 bases removed from V and 5 bases from J, the gap between germline ends came to 9 bases. The CDR3 totals 13 residues. CDR3: CASSFSSEDTQYF. Incomplete CDR3 DNA: TGTGCCAGCAGCTTTAGTAGCGAAGATACG.

On this clone: The DNA ends 3 residues before the CDR3 does, and the rest of the CDR3 is filled in from the germline J gene. The chain links TRBV2 to TRBJ1-5; 12 bases fit TRBD1. From germline, CDR1 is SNHLY and CDR2 FYNNEI. V lost 5 bases, J lost 7 bases, and 6 bases stayed unmatched. The CDR3 contains 15 residues. The CDR3 sequence: CASSTGQGAIQPQHF. Incomplete CDR3 DNA: TGTGCCAGCAGTACGGGACAGGGGGCGATCCAGCCC.

CDR3 sequence: CSARGAGGTGYGYTF. The sequenced CDR3 bases are TGCAGTGCTAGAGGGGCTGGGGGGACAGGGTATGGC. The J gene is TRBJ1-2, the V gene TRBV20-1; TRBD1 matches 9 bases. The read ends 3 residues shy of where the CDR3 ends; the end is completed using the germline J gene. The germline CDR1 and CDR2 sequences are DFQATT and SNEGSKA (reference sequence). The CDR3 is 15 amino acids. With V trimmed by 1 base and J by 5 bases, 8 bases remained unmatched.

This clone shows up as medium-sized (0.01 to 0.1%) by frequency. The read halts 3 residues ahead of the CDR3 end, with the missing end drawn from the germline J gene. The J gene is TRBJ1-6, the V gene TRBV14, with D possibly matching TRBD1 (5 bases). V was pared by 2 bases and J by 10 bases, with 15 bases between. The germline CDR1 and CDR2 sequences are SGHDN and FVKESK. CDR3 size: 15 residues. The CDR3 protein is CASSQQGVSSSPLHF. The sequenced part of the CDR3 DNA is TGTGCCAGCAGCCAACAGGGTGTATCCAGCTCACCC.

In regard to this clone: Read data end 3 residues before the CDR3 end; the end is taken from the germline J gene. The chain joins TRBV19 to TRBJ2-3; maybe TRBD2 (6 bases). The germline V and J ends were trimmed by 5 bases and 1 base, with 13 bases remaining between them. Germline V gene data show CDR1 as LNHDA and CDR2 as SQIVND (reference sequence). The CDR3 sequence is 15 residues long. The CDR3 loop is CASSEGLSGTDTQYF. Partial CDR3 DNA: TGTGCCAGTAGTGAGGGACTTTCAGGCACAGATACG.

Note on this clone: Sequencing ends 3 residues short of the CDR3 end; the germline J gene provides the rest. The chain combines TRBV20-1 with TRBJ2-3; D is perhaps TRBD1 (5 bases). Germline V gene data show CDR1 as DFQATT and CDR2 as SNEGSKA (reference sequence). There are 11 residues in the CDR3. The germline V and J ends were trimmed by 4 bases and 7 bases, with 9 bases remaining between them. The CDR3 region is CSANRPNTQYF. Incomplete CDR3 DNA: TGCAGTGCTAACAGGCCGAATACG.

About this clone itself: The read comes to an end 3 residues before the CDR3 does, leaving the germline J gene to fill in the end. The gene calls are TRBV29-1 and TRBJ1-2; 11 nucleotides align to TRBD1. The CDR3 has 13 residues. From germline, CDR1 is SQVTM and CDR2 ANQGSEA. V was pared by 7 bases and J by 4 bases, with 5 bases of the junction left unmatched. The CDR3 loop is CSAGGTGGYGYTF. The CDR3 DNA, read in part, is TGCAGCGCTGGAGGGACAGGGGGCTATGGC.

CDR3 DNA, as far as it was read: TGTGCCAGCAGCAACCGACGGCCGCGGGGCTATGGC. This sequence encodes CASSNRRPRGYG. The whole CDR3 sequence is CASSNRRPRGYGYTF. The J gene is TRBJ1-2, the V gene TRBV7-8; D gene unclear. The sequenced fragment ends 3 residues before the CDR3 boundary, so the rest is inferred from the germline J gene. This CDR3 spans 15 amino acids. Trimming took 5 bases from V and 4 from J, leaving 17 bases between them. CDR1 and CDR2 (germline): SGHVS, FQNEAQ.

Concerning this clone itself: The CDR3 goes on 3 residues after the read ends, and that part is filled in from the germline J gene. The V and J genes are TRBV5-8 and TRBJ2-7; D perhaps matches TRBD1 (5 bases). CDR1 is SGHTS, CDR2 YDEGEE, per germline. There are 15 residues in the CDR3. V was trimmed by 4 bases and J by 1 base, leaving 15 bases between them. The CDR3 region is CASSKHRPLSYEQYF. The part of the CDR3 DNA that was read is TGTGCCAGCAGCAAGCACAGGCCCCTTTCCTACGAG.

Notes on this clone: The read gets to within 3 residues of the CDR3 end, and the germline J gene fills in the rest. The rearrangement joins TRBV5-1 to TRBJ2-3; 7 bases line up with TRBD1. There are 16 residues in the CDR3. V dropped 2 bases and J dropped 3; count of bases not matched to a gene: 9. The germline CDR1 and CDR2 sequences are SGHRS and YFSETQ. The CDR3 bases that were read are TGCGCCAGCAGCTTTAGGCAAGGGGGCTGGACAGATACG. Translation gives CASSFRQGGWTDT. The complete CDR3 sequence is CASSFRQGGWTDTQYF.

Concerning this clone itself: Coverage ceases 3 residues before the CDR3 finishes, and the germline J gene fills in the end. The rearrangement links TRBV2 to TRBJ1-4; 8 bases match TRBD1. The germline V gene encodes CDR1 SNHLY and CDR2 FYNNEI. This CDR3 is built from 14 residues. CDR3 region: CASTRTGKNSPLFF. The sequenced part of the CDR3 DNA is TGTGCCAGCACCCGGACAGGGAAAAATTCACCA.

Comment on this clone: Read sequence stops 3 residues before the CDR3 end, and the germline J gene provides the missing end. The chain joins TRBV2 to TRBJ2-7; D is possibly TRBD1 or TRBD2 (6 bases each). The CDR3 covers 15 residues. Germline assignment: CDR1 SNHLY and CDR2 FYNNEI. V was trimmed by 6 bases and J by 2 bases, leaving 17 bases between them. The part of the CDR3 DNA that was read is TGTGCCAGCAGGGGGGAGGCAGGGGCGGCCTACGAG. Residues: CASRGEAGAAYE. The entire CDR3 protein is CASRGEAGAAYEQYF.

Concerning this clone itself: From the germline J gene comes the end of the CDR3, since the read stops 3 residues before it. J is TRBJ1-2 and V is TRBV30; weak D call: TRBD1 (5 bases). Germline assignment: CDR1 GTSNPN and CDR2 SVGIG (reference sequence). CDR3 length: 13 residues. CDR3 amino acids: CARVMAGNKDYTF. The DNA read from the CDR3 is TGTGCCCGGGTAATGGCAGGGAATAAGGAC.

A remark on this clone: The CDR3 end is not reached by the read, which stops 3 residues before it; the germline J gene fills it in. V usage is TRBV5-1 and J usage is TRBJ2-2, with no clear D. The CDR3 has 13 amino acids. Germline CDR1 is SGHRS and CDR2 is YFSETQ. The CDR3 is CASSGIRQEKLFF. Incomplete CDR3 DNA: TGCGCCAGCAGCGGAATCAGGCAGGAAAAG.

Concerning this clone: The sequence runs out 3 residues before the end of the CDR3; the remainder is reconstructed from the germline J gene. This sequence joins TRBV18 and TRBJ1-1; 7 nucleotides align to TRBD1. CDR1 is KGHSH and CDR2 is LQKENI in the germline V gene. This CDR3 is built from 14 residues. CDR3 DNA (partial): TGTGCCAGCTCACCCGGGACAGTTCAAGAGACA. Translating gives CASSPGTVQET. The full CDR3 protein is CASSPGTVQETAFF.

Turning to this clone: The read halts 3 residues ahead of the CDR3 end, with the missing end drawn from the germline J gene. This chain uses TRBV7-3 with TRBJ2-7; tentative D call: TRBD2 (5 bases). Per germline, CDR1 SGHTA and CDR2 FQGTGA. This CDR3 region has 13 residues. The part of the CDR3 DNA that was read is TGTTCCTGCAGCTTAAACGGGGCCTACGAG. It codes for CSCSLNGAYE. Given in full, the CDR3 is CSCSLNGAYEQYF.

Concerning this clone itself: From the germline J gene comes the end of the CDR3, since the read stops 3 residues before it. V usage is TRBV6-2 or TRBV6-3 and J usage is TRBJ1-2; D uncertain. V was trimmed by 2 bases and J by 1 base, leaving 14 bases between them. CDR1 and CDR2 from the germline V gene are MNHEY and SVGEGT. CDR3 length equals 16 residues. The CDR3 spells CASSYDRQRFNYGYTF. The part of the CDR3 DNA that was read is TGTGCCAGCAGTTACGATCGGCAGCGCTTTAACTATGGC.

About this clone: One junction end does not reproduce the germline sequence, and a read error may be involved. The sequence runs out 3 residues before the end of the CDR3; the remainder is reconstructed from the germline J gene. The chain has TRBV7-9 and TRBJ1-3; D is uncertain. CDR3 length equals 14 residues. CDR1 and CDR2 (germline): SEHNR, FQNEAQ (reference sequence). CDR3 loop: CASSLSETGNTIYF. The sequenced part of the CDR3 DNA is TGTGCCAGCAGCTTGTCGGAGACTGGAAACACT.

About this clone itself: The CDR3 end lies 3 residues beyond the end of the read and is filled in from the germline J gene. V and J are TRBV5-1 and TRBJ2-7, with 9 bases identical to TRBD1. This CDR3 contains 16 residues. Germline V gene sequence: CDR1 SGHRS, CDR2 YFSETQ. V shed 0 bases, J shed 3 bases, and the junction held 7 bases outside the gene matches. CDR3 sequence: CASSLGDRELGYEQYF. CDR3 DNA (partial): TGCGCCAGCAGCTTGGGGGACAGGGAACTGGGCTACGAG.